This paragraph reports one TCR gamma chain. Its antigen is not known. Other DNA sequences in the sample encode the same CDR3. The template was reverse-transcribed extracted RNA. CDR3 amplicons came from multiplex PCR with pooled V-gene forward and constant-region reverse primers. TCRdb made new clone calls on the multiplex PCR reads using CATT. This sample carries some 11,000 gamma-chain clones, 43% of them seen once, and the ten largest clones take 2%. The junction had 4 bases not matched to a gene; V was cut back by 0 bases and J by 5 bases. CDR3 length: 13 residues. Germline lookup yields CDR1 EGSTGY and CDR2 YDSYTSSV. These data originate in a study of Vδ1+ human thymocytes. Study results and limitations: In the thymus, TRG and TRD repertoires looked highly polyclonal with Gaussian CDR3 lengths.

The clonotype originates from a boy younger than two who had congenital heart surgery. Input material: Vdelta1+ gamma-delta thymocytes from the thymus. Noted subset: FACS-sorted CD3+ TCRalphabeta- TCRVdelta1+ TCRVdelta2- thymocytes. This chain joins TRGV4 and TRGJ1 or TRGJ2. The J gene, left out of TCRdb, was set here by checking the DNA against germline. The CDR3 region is CATWDGPHYKKLF. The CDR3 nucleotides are TGTGCCACCTGGGATGGGCCACATTATAAGAAACTCTTT.